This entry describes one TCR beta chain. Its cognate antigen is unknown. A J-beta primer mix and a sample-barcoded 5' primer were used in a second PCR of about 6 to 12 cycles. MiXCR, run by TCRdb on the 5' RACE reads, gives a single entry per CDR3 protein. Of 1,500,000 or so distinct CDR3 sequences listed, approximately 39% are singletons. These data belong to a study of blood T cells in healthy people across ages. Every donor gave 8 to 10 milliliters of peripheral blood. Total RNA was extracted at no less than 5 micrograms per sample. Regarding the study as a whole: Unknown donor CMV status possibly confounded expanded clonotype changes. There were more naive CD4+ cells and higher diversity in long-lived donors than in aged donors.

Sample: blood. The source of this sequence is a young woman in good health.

This CDR3 reads CASSPAQRGGNEQFF. In nucleotides, the CDR3 is TGTGCCAGCAGCCCCGCCCAGCGGGGGGGCAATGAGCAGTTCTTC. The chain uses TRBV9 and TRBJ2-1, with 10 bases lining up with TRBD2. The germline CDR1 and CDR2 sequences are SGDLS and YYNGEE. The CDR3 covers 15 residues. The V segment lost 4 bases and the J segment 6 bases; nucleotides outside the gene matches: 7.